This TCR beta chain was identified during a study of T-cell reconstitution after alpha-beta-depleted transplantation in children. The CDR3 is 14 amino acids. V lost 5 bases, J lost 1 base, and 12 bases lay in between. Unique molecular identifiers were incorporated when the TCRbeta library was constructed. TCRdb recomputed calls from the PCR reads with MiXCR, one row per CDR3 protein. Among about 540,000 distinct CDR3 sequences listed, around 16% were seen once. This sequence was found in a human donor who donated a stem cell graft to a child with acute lymphoblastic leukemia. The V call is TRBV12-3 or TRBV12-4, the J call TRBJ2-7, with a possible D match to TRBD1 (6 bases). The sample in question was PBMCs from the stem cell graft donor, obtained from the stem cell graft. The CDR3 DNA is TGTGCCAGCAGTGCAGGGGAAAGGTCCTACGAGCAGTACTTC. Translation: CASSAGERSYEQYF.